A selection of T cell receptor beta chains follows, all from one sample in a study of CD8 T cells in ankylosing spondylitis. A single record per CDR3 protein comes from TCRdb applying MiXCR to the 5' RACE reads. Among 200,000 to 250,000 distinct CDR3 sequences listed, approximately 20% were seen once. The sequenced sample consisted of blood, either unsorted or a sorted T cell fraction (not recorded which). These receptors were collected from a male donor with ankylosing spondylitis. CDR3s include the opening cysteine and the closing phenylalanine or tryptophan. A D gene is named only where the DNA matches it firmly. Clone size appears in some rows only: once, few, many, or a class for an expanded clone.

TRBJ1-6,.,.,TRBV12-3/TRBV12-4,CASSSHGGVYNSPLHF,TGTGCCAGCAGTTCACACGGGGGCGTTTATAATTCACCCCTCCACTTT
TRBJ2-7,many,TRBD2,TRBV4-3,CASSQGTSGTYEQYF,TGTGCCAGCAGCCAAGGGACTAGCGGAACCTACGAGCAGTACTTC
TRBJ2-3,.,.,TRBV6-5,CASSYWDSTDTQYF,TGTGCCAGCAGTTATTGGGACAGCACAGATACGCAGTATTTT
TRBJ2-7,.,.,TRBV9,CASSARESYEQYF,TGTGCCAGCAGCGCCAGGGAATCCTACGAGCAGTACTTC
TRBJ2-7,few,.,TRBV11-1,CASSSDASYEQYF,TGTGCCAGCAGCTCGGACGCCTCCTACGAGCAGTACTTC
TRBJ1-6,few,TRBD1,TRBV3-1,CASSQPSTGDGSPLHF,TGTGCCAGCAGCCAGCCCTCGACAGGGGACGGTTCACCCCTCCACTTT
TRBJ2-1,few,TRBD2,TRBV9,CASSASGTAYNEQFF,TGTGCCAGCAGCGCTAGCGGGACGGCCTACAATGAGCAGTTCTTC
TRBJ2-2,.,.,TRBV7-6,CASSKRDGSGELFF,TGTGCCAGCAGCAAACGGGACGGAAGCGGGGAGCTGTTTTTT
TRBJ2-7,.,.,TRBV10-3,CATLASWTEDSYEQYF,TGTGCCACCCTTGCCTCCTGGACTGAAGATTCCTACGAGCAGTACTTC
TRBJ2-7,.,.,TRBV12-3/TRBV12-4,CASTSGLGSYEQYF,TGTGCCAGCACCTCGGGACTCGGCTCCTACGAGCAGTACTTC
TRBJ2-2,.,.,TRBV27,CASRSGTGELFF,TGTGCCAGCAGAAGCGGCACCGGGGAGCTGTTTTTT
TRBJ2-7,.,.,TRBV7-9,CASSLVLGLGEQYF,TGTGCCAGCAGCTTAGTTCTGGGATTGGGCGAGCAGTACTTC
TRBJ1-6,.,.,TRBV11-3,CASSLAGDSPLHF,TGTGCCAGCAGCTTAGCGGGGGATTCACCCCTCCACTTT
TRBJ1-2,.,.,TRBV7-9,CASSFGDYGYTF,TGTGCCAGCAGCTTTGGCGACTATGGCTACACCTTC
TRBJ1-2,.,.,TRBV5-1,CASSLELDYGYTF,TGCGCCAGCAGCTTGGAGCTCGACTATGGCTACACCTTC
TRBJ1-2,.,.,TRBV4-3,CASSQDGIQGLDYGYTF,TGCGCCAGCAGCCAAGATGGGATACAGGGTTTGGACTATGGCTACACCTTC
TRBJ2-1,few,TRBD1,TRBV20-1,CSARGRGKAVGNEQFF,TGCAGTGCTAGAGGCAGGGGGAAGGCGGTGGGCAATGAGCAGTTCTTC
TRBJ2-7,few,.,TRBV4-1,CASSQEALYEQYF,TGCGCCAGCAGCCAGGAGGCCCTGTACGAGCAGTACTTC
TRBJ2-1,.,TRBD2,TRBV6-1,CASSLTSGGARGNEQFF,TGTGCCAGCAGCCTAACTAGCGGGGGGGCCCGAGGCAATGAGCAGTTCTTC
TRBJ2-1,few,TRBD1,TRBV30,CAWRWTGLNEQFF,TGTGCCTGGAGATGGACAGGGCTCAATGAGCAGTTCTTC
TRBJ2-3,.,TRBD1,TRBV29-1,CSVERTGLGDTQYF,TGCAGCGTTGAACGGACAGGGTTAGGAGATACGCAGTATTTT
TRBJ2-2,.,TRBD2,TRBV7-9,CASSHPREGGAGELFF,TGTGCCAGCAGCCACCCCCGAGAGGGAGGGGCCGGGGAGCTGTTTTTT
TRBJ1-2,.,.,TRBV12-3/TRBV12-4,CAVSTANYGYTF,TGTGCCGTATCGACAGCTAACTATGGCTACACCTTC
TRBJ2-7,few,.,TRBV24-1,CATSDLLTHEQYF,TGTGCCACCAGTGACCTCCTAACACACGAGCAGTACTTC
TRBJ2-2,few,TRBD2,TRBV28,CASSLAGAANTGELFF,TGTGCCAGCAGTTTAGCGGGAGCCGCGAACACCGGGGAGCTGTTTTTT
TRBJ2-3,many,.,TRBV5-1,CASSPPRVASSTDTQYF,TGCGCCAGCAGCCCGCCTAGGGTCGCCTCTAGCACAGATACGCAGTATTTT
TRBJ1-1,.,.,TRBV9,CASSDGGWNTEAFF,TGTGCCAGCAGCGACGGGGGTTGGAACACTGAAGCTTTCTTT
TRBJ2-3,.,.,TRBV12-3/TRBV12-4,CASSFFPSTDTQYF,TGTGCCAGCAGTTTCTTCCCCAGCACAGATACGCAGTATTTT
TRBJ2-7,.,.,TRBV20-1,CSARDLASSSYEQYF,TGCAGTGCTAGAGATCTTGCCAGCAGCTCCTACGAGCAGTACTTC